This TCR beta chain was sequenced during a study of control samples from healthy donors and cancer patients. Assay used: immunoSEQ multiplex PCR; TCRdb lists only in-frame clones, some missing. This table has around 94,000 clones, more than 85% appearing once. The sample taken for sequencing was blood. The clonotype was recovered from a woman aged 25 to 45 in good health.

The CDR3 here is CASSLGQASSYNSPLHF. DNA for the CDR3: TGCGCCAGCAGCTTAGGACAGGCGAGCTCCTATAATTCACCCCTCCACTTT. The chain carries TRBV4-1 and TRBJ1-6; 7 nucleotides agree with TRBD1. This CDR3 comprises 17 residues. CDR1 and CDR2 (germline): MGHRA, YSYEKL. V gave up 5 bases and J gave up 0 bases; unmatched junction bases: 7.